This T cell receptor (beta chain) was documented in a study of CD8 T cells in Susac syndrome. The CDR3 loop spans 13 amino acids. Germline CDR1 is MNHNY and CDR2 is SVGAGI (reference sequence). Between the trimmed V and J ends, which lost 2 bases and 7 bases, there was a span of 8 bases. RNA was extracted with the RNeasy kit, and a quantity of about 0.45 to 1 ug was reverse transcribed using random hexamers. The TCR beta CDR3 was amplified by immunoSEQ multiplex PCR across 54 Vbeta, 13 Jbeta. TCRdb used MiXCR to reprocess the immunoSEQ multiplex PCR reads, holding one entry per CDR3 protein. The sample shows approximately 130,000 distinct CDR3 sequences, about 93% of them seen only once. TCR beta from blood CD8+ and CD4+ T cells was sequenced. Healthy donors were controls matched for age and sex. Negative isolation was applied to CD8+ and CD4+ T cells, and FACS enrichment was applied to TEMRA cells.

This chain connects TRBV6-6 to TRBJ1-4; D not certain. The specimen was CD4+ T cells from PBMCs. The TCR originated in a human donor in good health. CDR3 region: CASSYERGEKLFF. CDR3 coding DNA: TGTGCCAGCAGTTACGAGCGGGGTGAAAAACTGTTTTTT.